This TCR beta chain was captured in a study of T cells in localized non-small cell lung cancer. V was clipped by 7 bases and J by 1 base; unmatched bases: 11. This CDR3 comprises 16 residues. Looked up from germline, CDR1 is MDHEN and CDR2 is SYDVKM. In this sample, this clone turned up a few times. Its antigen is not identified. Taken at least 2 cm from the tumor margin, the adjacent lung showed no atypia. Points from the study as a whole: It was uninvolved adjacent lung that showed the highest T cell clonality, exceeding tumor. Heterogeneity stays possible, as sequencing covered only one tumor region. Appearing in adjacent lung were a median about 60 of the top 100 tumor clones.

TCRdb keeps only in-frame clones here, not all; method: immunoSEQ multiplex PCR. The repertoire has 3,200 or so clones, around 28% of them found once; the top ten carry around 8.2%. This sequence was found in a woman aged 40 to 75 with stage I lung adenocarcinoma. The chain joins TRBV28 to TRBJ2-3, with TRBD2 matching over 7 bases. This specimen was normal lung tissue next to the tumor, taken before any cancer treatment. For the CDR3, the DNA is TGTGCCAGCACCTCCCCTTGGGCGGGGGGCACAGATACGCAGTATTTT. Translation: CASTSPWAGGTDTQYF.